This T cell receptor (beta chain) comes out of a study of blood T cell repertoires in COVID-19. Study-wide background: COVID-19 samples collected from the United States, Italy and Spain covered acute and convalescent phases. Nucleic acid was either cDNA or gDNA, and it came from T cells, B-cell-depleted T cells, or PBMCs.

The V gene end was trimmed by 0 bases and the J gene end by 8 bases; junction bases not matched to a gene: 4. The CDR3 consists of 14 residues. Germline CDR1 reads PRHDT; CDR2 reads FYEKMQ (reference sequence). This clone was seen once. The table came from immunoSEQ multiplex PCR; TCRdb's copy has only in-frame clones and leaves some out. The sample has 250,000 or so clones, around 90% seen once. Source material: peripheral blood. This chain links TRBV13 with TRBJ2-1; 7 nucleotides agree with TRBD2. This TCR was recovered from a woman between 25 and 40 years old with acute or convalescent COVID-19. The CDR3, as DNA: TGTGCCAGCAGCTTAGGGCGCGGGAGCCATGAGCAGTTCTTC. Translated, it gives CASSLGRGSHEQFF.